The clone carrying this T cell receptor (beta chain) was seen a few times. Its target is unknown. This sample is drawn from a study of T cell responses to AZD1222 COVID-19 vaccine. Regarding the study as a whole: None of the repertoires were sampled until the peak T cell response had passed. The sample set comprised mostly white British donors with more females, and clonal diversity was possibly underestimated.

Per germline, CDR1 MNHEY and CDR2 SVGEGT. Trimming took 2 bases from V and 1 from J, leaving 8 bases between them. CDR3 length equals 14 residues. Libraries were prepared by immunoSEQ multiplex PCR; TCRdb keeps only in-frame clonotypes and omits some of them. The profile shows some 95,000 clones, roughly 89% of them singletons. This sequence originates from an adult in good health. Material: peripheral blood, obtained on day 0 of AZD1222 vaccination. The chain carries TRBV6-2 or TRBV6-3 and TRBJ1-1; maybe TRBD1 (6 bases). The CDR3 DNA reads as TGTGCCAGCAGTTACAGGGGGAGGAACACTGAAGCTTTCTTT. This sequence encodes CASSYRGRNTEAFF.